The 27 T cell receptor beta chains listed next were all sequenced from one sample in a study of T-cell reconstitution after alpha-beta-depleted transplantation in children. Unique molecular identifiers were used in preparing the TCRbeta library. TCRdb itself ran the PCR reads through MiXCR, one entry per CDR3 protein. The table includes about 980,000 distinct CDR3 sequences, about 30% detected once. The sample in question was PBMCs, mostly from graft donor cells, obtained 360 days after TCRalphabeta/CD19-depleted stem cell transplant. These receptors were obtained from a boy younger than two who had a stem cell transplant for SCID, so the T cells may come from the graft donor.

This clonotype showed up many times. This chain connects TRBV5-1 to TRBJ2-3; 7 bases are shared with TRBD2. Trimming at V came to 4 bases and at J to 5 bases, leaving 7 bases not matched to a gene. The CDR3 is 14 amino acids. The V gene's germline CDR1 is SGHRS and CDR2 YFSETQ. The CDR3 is CASSRGGVQDTQYF. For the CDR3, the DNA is TGCGCCAGCAGCCGCGGGGGTGTCCAAGATACGCAGTATTTT. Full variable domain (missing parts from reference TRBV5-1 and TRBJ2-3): KAGVTQTPRYLIKTRGQQVTLSCSPISGHRSVSWYQQTPGQGLQFLFEYFSETQRNKGNFPGRFSGRQFSNSRSEMNVSTLELGDSALYLCASSRGGVQDTQYFGPGTRLTVL.

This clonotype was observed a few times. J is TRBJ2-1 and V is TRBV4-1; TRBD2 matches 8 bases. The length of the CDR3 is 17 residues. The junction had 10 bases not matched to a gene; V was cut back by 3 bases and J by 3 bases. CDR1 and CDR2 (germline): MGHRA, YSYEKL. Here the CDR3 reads CASSQWVKAGVYNEQFF. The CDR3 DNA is TGCGCCAGCAGCCAGTGGGTAAAAGCGGGGGTCTACAATGAGCAGTTCTTC.

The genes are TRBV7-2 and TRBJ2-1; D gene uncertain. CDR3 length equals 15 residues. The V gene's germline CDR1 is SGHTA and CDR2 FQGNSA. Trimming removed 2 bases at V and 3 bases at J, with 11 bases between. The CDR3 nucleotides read TGTGCCAGCAGCTTACGAGGCTCGTACTACAATGAGCAGTTCTTC. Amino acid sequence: CASSLRGSYYNEQFF.

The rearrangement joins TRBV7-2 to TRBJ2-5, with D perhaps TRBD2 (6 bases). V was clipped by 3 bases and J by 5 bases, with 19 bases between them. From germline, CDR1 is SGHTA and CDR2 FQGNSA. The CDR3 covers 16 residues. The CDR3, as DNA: TGTGCCAGCAGCTTTGGGGTTGGGGGGTTAGAGGAGACCCAGTACTTC. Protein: CASSFGVGGLEETQYF. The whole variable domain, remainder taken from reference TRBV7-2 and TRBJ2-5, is GAGVSQSPSNKVTEKGKDVELRCDPISGHTALYWYRQSLGQGLEFLIYFQGNSAPDKSGLPSDRFSAERTGGSVSTLTIQRTQQEDSAVYLCASSFGVGGLEETQYFGPGTRLLVL.

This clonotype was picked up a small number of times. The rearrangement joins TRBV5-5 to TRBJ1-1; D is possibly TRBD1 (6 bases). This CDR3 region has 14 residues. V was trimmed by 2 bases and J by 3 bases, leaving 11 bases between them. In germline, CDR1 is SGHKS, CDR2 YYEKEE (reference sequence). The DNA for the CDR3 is TGTGCCAGCAGCTTCGGGGGGCCTCACACTGAAGCTTTCTTT. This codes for CASSFGGPHTEAFF.

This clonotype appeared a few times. The CDR3 spells CASSYRGPSLGSPLGYGYTF. DNA for the CDR3: TGTGCCAGCAGTTATAGGGGCCCCAGCTTAGGGTCACCCCTTGGATATGGCTACACCTTC. The chain couples TRBV6-2 or TRBV6-3 to TRBJ1-2, with a possible D match to TRBD1 (5 bases). V lost 3 bases to trimming and J lost 5 bases, with 31 bases between them. Germline V gene sequence: CDR1 MNHEY, CDR2 SVGEGT. This CDR3 has 20 amino acids.

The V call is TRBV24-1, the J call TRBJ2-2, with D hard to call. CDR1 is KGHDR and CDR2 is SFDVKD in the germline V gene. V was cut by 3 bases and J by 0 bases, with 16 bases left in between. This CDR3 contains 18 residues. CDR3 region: CATSDGNSKFANTGELFF. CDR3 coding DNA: TGTGCCACCAGTGATGGGAACAGCAAGTTCGCGAACACCGGGGAGCTGTTTTTT.

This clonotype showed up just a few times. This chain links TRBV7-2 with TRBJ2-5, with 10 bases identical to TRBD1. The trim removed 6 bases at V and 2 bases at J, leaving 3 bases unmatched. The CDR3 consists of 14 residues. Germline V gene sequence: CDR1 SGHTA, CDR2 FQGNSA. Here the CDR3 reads CASRRTGGQETQYF. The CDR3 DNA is TGTGCCAGCAGGCGGACAGGGGGACAAGAGACCCAGTACTTC.

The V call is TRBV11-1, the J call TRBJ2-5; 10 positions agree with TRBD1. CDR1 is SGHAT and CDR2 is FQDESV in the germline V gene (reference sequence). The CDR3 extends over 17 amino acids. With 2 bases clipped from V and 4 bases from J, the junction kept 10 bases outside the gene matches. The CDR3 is CASSLSGQGFWRETQYF. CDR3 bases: TGTGCCAGCAGCTTATCGGGACAGGGGTTTTGGCGAGAGACCCAGTACTTC.

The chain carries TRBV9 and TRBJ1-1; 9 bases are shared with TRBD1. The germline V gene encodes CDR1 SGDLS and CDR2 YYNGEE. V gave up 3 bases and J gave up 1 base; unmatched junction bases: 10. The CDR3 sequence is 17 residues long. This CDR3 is CASSAGTGSKRNTEAFF. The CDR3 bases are TGTGCCAGCAGCGCCGGGACAGGGAGTAAACGGAACACTGAAGCTTTCTTT. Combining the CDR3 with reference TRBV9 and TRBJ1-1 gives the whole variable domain DSGVTQTPKHLITATGQRVTLRCSPRSGDLSVYWYQQSLDQGLQFLIQYYNGEERAKGNILERFSAQQFPDLHSELNLSSLELGDSALYFCASSAGTGSKRNTEAFFGQGTRLTVV.

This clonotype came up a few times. The DNA of the CDR3 is TGTGCCAGCAGCCAAGGTCAGCATAGCAATCAGCCCCAGCATTTT. Residues: CASSQGQHSNQPQHF. This rearrangement joins TRBV3-1 to TRBJ1-5; D is unclear. Trimming left V 1 base short and J 0 bases short, with 7 bases between. Germline V lookup: CDR1 LGHDT, CDR2 YNNKEL (reference sequence). The CDR3 extends over 15 amino acids.

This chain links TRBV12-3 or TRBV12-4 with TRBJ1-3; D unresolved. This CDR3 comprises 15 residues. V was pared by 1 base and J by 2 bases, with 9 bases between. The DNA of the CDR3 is TGTGCCAGCAGTTTAGGTTGGAAGACTGGAAACACCATATATTTT. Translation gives CASSLGWKTGNTIYF.

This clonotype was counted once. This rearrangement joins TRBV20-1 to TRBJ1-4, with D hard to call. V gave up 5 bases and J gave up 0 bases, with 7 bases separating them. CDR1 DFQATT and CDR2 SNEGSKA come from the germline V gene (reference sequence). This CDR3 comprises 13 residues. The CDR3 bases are TGCAGTGCTTTGCCTGCAACTAATGAAAAACTGTTTTTT. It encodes CSALPATNEKLFF.

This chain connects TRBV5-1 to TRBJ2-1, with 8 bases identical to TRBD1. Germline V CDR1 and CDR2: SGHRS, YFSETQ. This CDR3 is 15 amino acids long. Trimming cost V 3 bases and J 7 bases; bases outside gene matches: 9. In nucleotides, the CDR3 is TGCGCCAGCAGCTCCCAGGGGGCGGCGGGGAATGAGCAGTTCTTC. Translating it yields CASSSQGAAGNEQFF.

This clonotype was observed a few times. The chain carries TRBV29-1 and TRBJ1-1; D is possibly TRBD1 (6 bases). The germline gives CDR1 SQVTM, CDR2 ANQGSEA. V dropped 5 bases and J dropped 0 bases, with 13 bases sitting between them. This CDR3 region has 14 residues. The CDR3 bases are TGCAGCGTTTTTCCGGGACACGTGAACACTGAAGCTTTCTTT. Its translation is CSVFPGHVNTEAFF.

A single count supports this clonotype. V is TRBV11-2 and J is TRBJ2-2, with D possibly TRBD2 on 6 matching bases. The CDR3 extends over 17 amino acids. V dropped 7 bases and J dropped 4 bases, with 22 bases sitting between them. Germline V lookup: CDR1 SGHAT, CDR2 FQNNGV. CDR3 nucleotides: TGTGCCAGCACCTCAAAGAATGGGGGGATAGGCACCGGGGAGCTGTTTTTT. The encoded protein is CASTSKNGGIGTGELFF. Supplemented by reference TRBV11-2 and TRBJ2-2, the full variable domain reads EAGVAQSPRYKIIEKRQSVAFWCNPISGHATLYWYQQILGQGPKLLIQFQNNGVVDDSQLPKDRFSAERLKGVDSTLKIQPAKLEDSAVYLCASTSKNGGIGTGELFFGEGSRLTVL.

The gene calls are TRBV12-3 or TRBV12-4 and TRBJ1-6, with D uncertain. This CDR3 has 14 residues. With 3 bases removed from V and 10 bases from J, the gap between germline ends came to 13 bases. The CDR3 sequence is CASSFVGWVSPLHF. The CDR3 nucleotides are TGTGCCAGCAGTTTCGTCGGGTGGGTCTCACCCCTCCACTTT.

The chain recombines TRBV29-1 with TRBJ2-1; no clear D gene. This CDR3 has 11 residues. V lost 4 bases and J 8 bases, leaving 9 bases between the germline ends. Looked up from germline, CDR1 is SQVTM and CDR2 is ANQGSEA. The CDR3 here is CSVAPRDEQFF. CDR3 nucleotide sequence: TGCAGCGTTGCCCCACGGGATGAGCAGTTCTTC.

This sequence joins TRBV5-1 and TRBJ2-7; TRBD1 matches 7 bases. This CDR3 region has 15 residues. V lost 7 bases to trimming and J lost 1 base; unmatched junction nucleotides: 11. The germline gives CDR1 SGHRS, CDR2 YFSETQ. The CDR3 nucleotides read TGCGCCAGCGGTGAACGGGACAGTCATTCCTACGAGCAGTACTTC. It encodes CASGERDSHSYEQYF.

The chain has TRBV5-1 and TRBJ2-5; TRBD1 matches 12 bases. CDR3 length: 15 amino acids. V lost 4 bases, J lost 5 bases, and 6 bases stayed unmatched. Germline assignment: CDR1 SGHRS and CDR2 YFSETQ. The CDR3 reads CASSGTGGFMETQYF. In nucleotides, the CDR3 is TGCGCCAGCAGCGGGACAGGGGGCTTTATGGAGACCCAGTACTTC.

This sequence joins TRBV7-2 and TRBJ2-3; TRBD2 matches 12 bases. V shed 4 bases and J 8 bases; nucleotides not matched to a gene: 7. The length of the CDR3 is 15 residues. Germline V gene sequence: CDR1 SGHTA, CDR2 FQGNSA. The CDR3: CASSYASGGVGTQYF. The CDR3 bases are TGTGCCAGCAGCTATGCTAGCGGGGGGGTGGGTACGCAGTATTTT. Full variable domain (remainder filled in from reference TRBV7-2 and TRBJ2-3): GAGVSQSPSNKVTEKGKDVELRCDPISGHTALYWYRQSLGQGLEFLIYFQGNSAPDKSGLPSDRFSAERTGGSVSTLTIQRTQQEDSAVYLCASSYASGGVGTQYFGPGTRLTVL.

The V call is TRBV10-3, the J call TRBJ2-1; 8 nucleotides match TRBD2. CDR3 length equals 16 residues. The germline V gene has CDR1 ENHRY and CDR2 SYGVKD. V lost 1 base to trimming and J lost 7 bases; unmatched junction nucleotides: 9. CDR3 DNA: TGTGCCATCAGTGAGTATCAGCGGGGGATGTGGAATGAGCAGTTCTTC. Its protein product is CAISEYQRGMWNEQFF.

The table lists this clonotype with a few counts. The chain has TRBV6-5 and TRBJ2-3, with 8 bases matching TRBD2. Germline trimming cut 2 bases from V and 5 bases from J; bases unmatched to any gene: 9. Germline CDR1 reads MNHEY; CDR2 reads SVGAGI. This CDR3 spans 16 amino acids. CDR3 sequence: CASSYTRGGQGDTQYF. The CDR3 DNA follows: TGTGCCAGCAGTTACACCCGGGGGGGCCAAGGAGATACGCAGTATTTT.

The CDR3 DNA sequence: TGTGCCAGCAGTTTATTCCGGGACGCTTTCTTT. Translating gives CASSLFRDAFF. The chain joins TRBV28 to TRBJ1-1; TRBD1 is a possible D gene (5 bases). The germline V gene encodes CDR1 MDHEN and CDR2 SYDVKM. This CDR3 spans 11 amino acids. Between the trimmed V and J ends, which lost 1 base and 11 bases, there was a span of 8 bases.

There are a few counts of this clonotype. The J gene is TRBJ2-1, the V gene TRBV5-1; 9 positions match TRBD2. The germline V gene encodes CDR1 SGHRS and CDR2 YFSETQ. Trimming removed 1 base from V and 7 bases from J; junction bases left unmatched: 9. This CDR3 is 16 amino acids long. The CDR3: CASSLTTSGFGNEQFF. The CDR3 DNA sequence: TGCGCCAGCAGCTTGACGACTAGCGGTTTCGGGAATGAGCAGTTCTTC. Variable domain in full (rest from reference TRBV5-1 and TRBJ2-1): KAGVTQTPRYLIKTRGQQVTLSCSPISGHRSVSWYQQTPGQGLQFLFEYFSETQRNKGNFPGRFSGRQFSNSRSEMNVSTLELGDSALYLCASSLTTSGFGNEQFFGPGTRLTVL.

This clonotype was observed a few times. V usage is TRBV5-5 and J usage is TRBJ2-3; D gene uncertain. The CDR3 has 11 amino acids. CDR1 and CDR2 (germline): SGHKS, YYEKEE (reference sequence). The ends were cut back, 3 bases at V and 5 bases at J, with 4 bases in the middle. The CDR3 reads CASSSEDTQYF. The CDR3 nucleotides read TGTGCCAGCAGCTCAGAAGATACGCAGTATTTT.

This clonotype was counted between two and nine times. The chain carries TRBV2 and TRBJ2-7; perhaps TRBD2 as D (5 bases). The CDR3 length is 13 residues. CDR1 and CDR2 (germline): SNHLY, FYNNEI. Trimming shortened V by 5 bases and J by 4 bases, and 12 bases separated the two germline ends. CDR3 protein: CASSHTRTYEQYF. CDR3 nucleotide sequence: TGTGCCAGCAGTCACACTAGGACTTACGAGCAGTACTTC.